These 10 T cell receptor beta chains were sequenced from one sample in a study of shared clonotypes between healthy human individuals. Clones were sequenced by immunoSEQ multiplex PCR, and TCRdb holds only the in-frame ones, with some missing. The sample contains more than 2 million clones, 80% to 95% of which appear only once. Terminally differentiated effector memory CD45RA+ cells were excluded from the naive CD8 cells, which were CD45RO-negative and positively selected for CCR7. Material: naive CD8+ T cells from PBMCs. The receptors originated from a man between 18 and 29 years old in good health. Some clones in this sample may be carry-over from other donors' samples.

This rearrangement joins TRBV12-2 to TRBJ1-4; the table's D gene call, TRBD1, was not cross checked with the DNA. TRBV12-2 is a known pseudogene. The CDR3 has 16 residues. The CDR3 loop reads CASRLTPGHRNEKLFF. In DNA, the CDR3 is TGTGCAAGTCGCTTAACCCCGGGACACCGTAATGAAAAACTGTTTTTT.

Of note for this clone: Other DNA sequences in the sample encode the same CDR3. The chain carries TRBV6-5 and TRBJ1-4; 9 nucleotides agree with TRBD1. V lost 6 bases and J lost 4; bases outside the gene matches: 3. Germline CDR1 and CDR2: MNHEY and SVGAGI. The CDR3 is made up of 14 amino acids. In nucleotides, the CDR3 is TGTGCCAGCAGGCGGACAGGGGTTAATGAAAAACTGTTTTTT. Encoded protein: CASRRTGVNEKLFF.

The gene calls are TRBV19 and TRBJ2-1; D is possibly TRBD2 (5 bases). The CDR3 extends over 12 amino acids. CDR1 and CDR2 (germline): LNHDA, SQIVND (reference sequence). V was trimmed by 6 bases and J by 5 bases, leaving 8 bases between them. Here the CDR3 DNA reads TGTGCCAGTAGCCCCGGGAACAATGAGCAGTTCTTC. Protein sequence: CASSPGNNEQFF.

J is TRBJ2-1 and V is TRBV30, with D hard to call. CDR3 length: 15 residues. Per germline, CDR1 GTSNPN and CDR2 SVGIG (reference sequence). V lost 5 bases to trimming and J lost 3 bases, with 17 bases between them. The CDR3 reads CAWLERVSLYNEQFF. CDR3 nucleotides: TGTGCCTGGTTGGAACGAGTTTCTCTCTACAATGAGCAGTTCTTC. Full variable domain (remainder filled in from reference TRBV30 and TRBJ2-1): SQTIHQWPATLVQPVGSPLSLECTVEGTSNPNLYWYRQAAGRGLQLLFYSVGIGQISSEVPQNLSASRPQDRQFILSSKKLLLSDSGFYLCAWLERVSLYNEQFFGPGTRLTVL.

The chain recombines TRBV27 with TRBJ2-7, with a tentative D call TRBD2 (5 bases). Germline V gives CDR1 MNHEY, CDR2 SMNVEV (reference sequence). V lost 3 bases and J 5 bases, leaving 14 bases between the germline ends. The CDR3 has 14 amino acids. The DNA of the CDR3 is TGTGCCAGCAGTTTTGGAGTGAGGGCCAACGAGCAGTACTTC. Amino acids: CASSFGVRANEQYF.

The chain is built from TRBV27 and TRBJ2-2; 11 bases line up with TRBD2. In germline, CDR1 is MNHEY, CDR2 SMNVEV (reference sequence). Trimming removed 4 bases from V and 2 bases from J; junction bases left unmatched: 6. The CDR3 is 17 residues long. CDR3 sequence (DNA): TGTGCCAGCAGTTCCCAGACTAGCGGGATCAACACCGGGGAGCTGTTTTTT. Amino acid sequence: CASSSQTSGINTGELFF.

CDR3: CASSYGGDQPQHF. Here the CDR3 DNA reads TGTGCCAGCAGTTATGGGGGGGATCAGCCCCAGCATTTT. This chain joins TRBV27 and TRBJ1-5; tentative D call: TRBD1 (5 bases). V was pared by 4 bases and J by 5 bases, with 9 bases between. This CDR3 spans 13 amino acids. The V gene's germline CDR1 is MNHEY and CDR2 SMNVEV (reference sequence).

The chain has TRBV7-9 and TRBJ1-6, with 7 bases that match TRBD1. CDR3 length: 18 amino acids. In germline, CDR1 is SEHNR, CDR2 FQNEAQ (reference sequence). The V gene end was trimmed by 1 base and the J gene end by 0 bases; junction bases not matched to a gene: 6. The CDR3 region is CASSLGGQSSSYNSPLHF. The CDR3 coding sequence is TGTGCCAGCAGCTTAGGGGGACAGTCGAGCTCCTATAATTCACCCCTCCACTTT.

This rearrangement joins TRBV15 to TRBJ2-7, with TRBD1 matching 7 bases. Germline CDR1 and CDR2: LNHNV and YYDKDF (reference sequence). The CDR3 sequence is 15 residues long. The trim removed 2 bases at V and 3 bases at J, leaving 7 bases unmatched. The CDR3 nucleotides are TGTGCCACCAGCAGACAGAAAGACAGGGACTACGAGCAGTACTTC. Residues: CATSRQKDRDYEQYF.

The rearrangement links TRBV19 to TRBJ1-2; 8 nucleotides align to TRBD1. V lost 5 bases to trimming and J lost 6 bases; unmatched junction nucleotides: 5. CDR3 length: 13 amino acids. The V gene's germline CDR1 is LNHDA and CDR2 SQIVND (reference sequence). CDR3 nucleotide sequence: TGTGCCAGTAGTTCGACAGGGGTGGATGGCTACACCTTC. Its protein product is CASSSTGVDGYTF. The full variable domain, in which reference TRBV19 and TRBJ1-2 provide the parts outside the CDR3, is DGGITQSPKYLFRKEGQNVTLSCEQNLNHDAMYWYRQDPGQGLRLIYYSQIVNDFQKGDIAEGYSVSREKKESFPLTVTSAQKNPTAFYLCASSSTGVDGYTFGSGTRLTVV.